These 17 T cell receptor beta chains came from one sample sequenced in a study of T-cell memory formation after mild COVID-19. TCRdb reprocessed the 5' RACE reads via MiXCR and lists one record per CDR3 protein. Here the sample spans about 500,000 distinct CDR3 sequences, around 20% being singletons. Sequencing was done on a sample of PBMCs or a T cell subset sorted from them (not recorded which). These TCRs come from an adult woman who had mild COVID-19 (a few samples of this study predate the infection). Cell type and time point are not known.

This chain uses TRBV11-3 with TRBJ2-7; possible D gene TRBD1, 7 bases. The CDR3 contains 14 residues. Trimming removed 4 bases from V and 7 bases from J, with 17 bases in between. CDR1 and CDR2 from the germline V gene are SGHNT and YENEEA. CDR3 residues: CASSSAGGNEEQYF. CDR3 DNA: TGTGCCAGCAGCTCCGCAGGGGGGAATGAGGAGCAGTACTTC.

The chain joins TRBV11-3 to TRBJ1-2; no definite D call. Germline V gene data show CDR1 as SGHNT and CDR2 as YENEEA. The ends were cut back, 5 bases at V and 4 bases at J, with 11 bases in the middle. CDR3 length: 13 amino acids. This CDR3 is CASSPDGLYGYTF. DNA for the CDR3: TGTGCCAGCAGCCCCGACGGCCTCTATGGCTACACCTTC.

The rearrangement links TRBV24-1 to TRBJ2-5; the D gene could be TRBD1 or TRBD2 (5 bases each). Germline CDR1 and CDR2: KGHDR and SFDVKD. CDR3 length: 15 residues. Trimming took off 3 bases at V and 2 bases at J, with 12 bases between the two ends. CDR3 residues: CATSDRGAAQETQYF. In DNA, the CDR3 is TGTGCCACCAGTGATAGAGGGGCCGCTCAAGAGACCCAGTACTTC.

This chain uses TRBV19 with TRBJ2-4, with D perhaps TRBD1 (6 bases). The CDR3 covers 11 residues. Germline assignment: CDR1 LNHDA and CDR2 SQIVND (reference sequence). Trimming took off 4 bases at V and 15 bases at J, with 13 bases between the two ends. The CDR3 DNA reads as TGTGCCAGTAGTAGAGGGACATGGATGTACTTC. Amino acids: CASSRGTWMYF.

The rearrangement joins TRBV19 to TRBJ2-1; 10 bases are a match to TRBD2. The junction had 7 bases not matched to a gene; V was cut back by 4 bases and J by 7 bases. This CDR3 region has 15 residues. Looked up from germline, CDR1 is LNHDA and CDR2 is SQIVND (reference sequence). The CDR3 loop is CASSTPSGSRNEQFF. Here the CDR3 DNA reads TGTGCCAGTAGTACACCTAGCGGGAGTCGTAATGAGCAGTTCTTC. The whole variable domain, filled in from reference TRBV19 and TRBJ2-1, reads DGGITQSPKYLFRKEGQNVTLSCEQNLNHDAMYWYRQDPGQGLRLIYYSQIVNDFQKGDIAEGYSVSREKKESFPLTVTSAQKNPTAFYLCASSTPSGSRNEQFFGPGTRLTVL.

This clonotype appeared a few times. The rearrangement uses TRBV24-1 and TRBJ1-5, with a tentative D call TRBD1 (6 bases). This CDR3 contains 14 residues. Germline V lookup: CDR1 KGHDR, CDR2 SFDVKD. Trimming took off 9 bases at V and 2 bases at J, with 13 bases between the two ends. The CDR3 sequence: CATLGAYGNQPQHF. The CDR3 DNA is TGTGCCACCTTGGGGGCCTACGGCAATCAGCCCCAGCATTTT.

The chain has TRBV7-8 and TRBJ2-7; D could derive from TRBD1 or TRBD2 (5 bases each). V dropped 7 bases and J dropped 5 bases, with 30 bases sitting between them. The germline V gene has CDR1 SGHVS and CDR2 FQNEAQ. This CDR3 spans 18 amino acids. CDR3 in amino acids: CASTPRGQGPLMWDEQYF. CDR3 bases: TGTGCCAGCACCCCGCGAGGGCAGGGCCCCCTGATGTGGGACGAGCAGTACTTC.

V usage is TRBV19 and J usage is TRBJ1-6; 11 nucleotides agree with TRBD1. The V gene end was trimmed by 5 bases and the J gene end by 8 bases; junction bases not matched to a gene: 2. This CDR3 is built from 14 residues. Germline CDR1 is LNHDA and CDR2 is SQIVND (reference sequence). CDR3 DNA: TGTGCCAGTAGTCGGGACAGGGGGTATTCACCCCTCCACTTT. Protein product: CASSRDRGYSPLHF.

In this sample, this clonotype turned up a few times. The V and J genes are TRBV27 and TRBJ2-2; 8 positions match TRBD1. V lost 0 bases to trimming and J lost 5 bases; unmatched junction nucleotides: 5. This CDR3 contains 16 residues. CDR1 and CDR2 (germline): MNHEY, SMNVEV (reference sequence). The CDR3 region is CASSLSGQGATGELFF. The CDR3 DNA is TGTGCCAGCAGTTTATCTGGCCAGGGGGCGACCGGGGAGCTGTTTTTT.

The chain carries TRBV28 and TRBJ2-1; 11 bases agree with TRBD1. CDR3 length: 15 residues. Unmatched junction bases numbered 4, after V lost 3 bases and J lost 6 bases. Germline-derived CDR1 and CDR2 are MDHEN and SYDVKM. In nucleotides, the CDR3 is TGTGCCAGCAGTTTCGCCGGGACAGGGGGCAATGAGCAGTTCTTC. Its protein is CASSFAGTGGNEQFF.

The gene calls are TRBV6-5 and TRBJ1-2; weak D call: TRBD1 (6 bases). Germline assignment: CDR1 MNHEY and CDR2 SVGAGI. V lost 4 bases to trimming and J lost 6 bases, with 12 bases between them. This CDR3 spans 13 amino acids. The CDR3 coding sequence is TGTGCCAGCAGTTTACAGGAGGGGGATGGCTACACCTTC. Encoded protein: CASSLQEGDGYTF.

This sequence joins TRBV19 and TRBJ2-6, with D possibly called TRBD1 or TRBD2 (5 bases each). Trimming pared 7 bases from V and 1 base from J, leaving 20 bases between. This CDR3 has 18 amino acids. Per germline, CDR1 LNHDA and CDR2 SQIVND (reference sequence). The CDR3 coding sequence is TGTGCCAGTACCCTCAGGGCAGGGAGAATTTCTGGGGCCAACGTCCTGACTTTC. The encoded protein is CASTLRAGRISGANVLTF.

This clonotype was seen a handful of times. V and J are TRBV7-9 and TRBJ2-1, with D hard to call. Trimming left V 5 bases short and J 0 bases short, with 11 bases between. This CDR3 comprises 15 residues. Looked up from germline, CDR1 is SEHNR and CDR2 is FQNEAQ (reference sequence). The CDR3 bases are TGTGCCAGCAGCCTACTCGTTAGCTCCTACAATGAGCAGTTCTTC. It codes for CASSLLVSSYNEQFF.

This clonotype was observed at least ten times. The rearrangement links TRBV29-1 to TRBJ2-1, with TRBD1 as a possible D gene (6 bases). V was trimmed by 4 bases and J by 8 bases, leaving 15 bases between them. The CDR3 has 13 amino acids. CDR1 is SQVTM, CDR2 ANQGSEA, per germline. Here the CDR3 DNA reads TGCAGCGTTGTGGCGCAGGGGAACGATGAGCAGTTCTTC. Its protein is CSVVAQGNDEQFF.

V usage is TRBV6-2 or TRBV6-3 and J usage is TRBJ2-1, with 12 bases that match TRBD2. V shed 6 bases and J 2 bases; nucleotides not matched to a gene: 5. CDR3 length: 16 residues. Germline V CDR1 and CDR2: MNHEY, SVGEGT. The CDR3 DNA reads as TGTGCCAGCAGACGGACTAGCGGGACCCCCTACAATGAGCAGTTCTTC. Translation: CASRRTSGTPYNEQFF.

This clonotype was seen more than once but under ten times. The V gene is TRBV29-1, the J gene TRBJ2-3; D not resolved. Looked up from germline, CDR1 is SQVTM and CDR2 is ANQGSEA. The CDR3 contains 13 residues. V was cut by 3 bases and J by 6 bases, with 13 bases left in between. CDR3 sequence (DNA): TGCAGCGTTGAGAAATCCCGAACGGATACGCAGTATTTT. Residues: CSVEKSRTDTQYF.

The chain combines TRBV20-1 with TRBJ2-1, with D perhaps matching TRBD2 (6 bases). The CDR3 has 16 amino acids. Trimming took 0 bases from V and 4 from J, leaving 16 bases between them. Germline-derived CDR1 and CDR2 are DFQATT and SNEGSKA (reference sequence). This chain's CDR3 is CSARDHGSGPYNEQFF. The CDR3 DNA is TGCAGTGCTAGAGATCACGGGAGTGGGCCTTACAATGAGCAGTTCTTC.